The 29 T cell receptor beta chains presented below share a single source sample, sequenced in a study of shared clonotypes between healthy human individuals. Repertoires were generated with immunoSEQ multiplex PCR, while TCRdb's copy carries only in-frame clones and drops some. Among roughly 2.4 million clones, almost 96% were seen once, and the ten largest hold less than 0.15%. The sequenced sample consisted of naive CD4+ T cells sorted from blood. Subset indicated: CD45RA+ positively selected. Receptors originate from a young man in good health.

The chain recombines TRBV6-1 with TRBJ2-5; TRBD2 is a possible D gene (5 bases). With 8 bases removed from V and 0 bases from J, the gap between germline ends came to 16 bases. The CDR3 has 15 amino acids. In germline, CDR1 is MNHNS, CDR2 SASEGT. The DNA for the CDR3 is TGTGCCAGCCTTAGGTACGAGGGTCACCAAGAGACCCAGTACTTC. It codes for CASLRYEGHQETQYF.

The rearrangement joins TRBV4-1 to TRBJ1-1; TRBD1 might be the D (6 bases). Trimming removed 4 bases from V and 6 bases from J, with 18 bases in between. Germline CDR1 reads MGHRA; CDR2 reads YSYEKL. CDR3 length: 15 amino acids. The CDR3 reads CASSPGSLGAAEAFF. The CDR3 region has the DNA TGCGCCAGCAGCCCGGGAAGCCTGGGGGCGGCTGAAGCTTTCTTT.

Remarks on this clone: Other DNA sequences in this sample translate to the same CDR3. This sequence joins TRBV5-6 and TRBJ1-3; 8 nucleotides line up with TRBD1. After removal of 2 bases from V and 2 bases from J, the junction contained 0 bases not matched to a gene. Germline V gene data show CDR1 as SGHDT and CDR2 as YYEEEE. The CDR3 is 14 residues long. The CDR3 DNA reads TGTGCCAGCAGCTTCAGGGGGCCTGGAAACACCATATATTTT. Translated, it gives CASSFRGPGNTIYF.

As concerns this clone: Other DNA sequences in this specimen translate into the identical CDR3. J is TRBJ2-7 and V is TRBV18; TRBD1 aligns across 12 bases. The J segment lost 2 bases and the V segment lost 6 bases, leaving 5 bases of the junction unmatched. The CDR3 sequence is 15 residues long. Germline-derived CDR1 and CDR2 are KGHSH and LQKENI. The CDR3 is CASSPGTGGPYEQYF. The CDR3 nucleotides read TGTGCCAGCTCTCCCGGGACAGGGGGCCCCTACGAGCAGTACTTC. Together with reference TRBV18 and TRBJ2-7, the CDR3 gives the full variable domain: NAGVMQNPRHLVRRRGQEARLRCSPMKGHSHVYWYRQLPEEGLKFMVYLQKENIIDESGMPKERFSAEFPKEGPSILRIQQVVRGDSAAYFCASSPGTGGPYEQYFGPGTRLTVT.

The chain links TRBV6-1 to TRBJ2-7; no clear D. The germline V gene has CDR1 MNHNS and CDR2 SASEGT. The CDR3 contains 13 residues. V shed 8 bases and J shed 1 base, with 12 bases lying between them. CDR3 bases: TGTGCCAGCTTCGATGTCCTTTCCTACGAGCAGTACTTC. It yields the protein CASFDVLSYEQYF.

CDR3 in amino acids: CASSSTGLSNSPLHF. In DNA, the CDR3 is TGTGCCAGCAGCTCGACCGGTTTGAGTAATTCACCCCTCCACTTT. The chain is built from TRBV7-3 and TRBJ1-6; D remains unclear. Germline assignment: CDR1 SGHTA and CDR2 FQGTGA. Trimming left V 4 bases short and J 6 bases short, with 13 bases between. The CDR3 length is 15 residues. Full variable domain (remainder filled in from reference TRBV7-3 and TRBJ1-6): GAGVSQTPSNKVTEKGKYVELRCDPISGHTALYWYRQSLGQGPEFLIYFQGTGAADDSGLPNDRFFAVRPEGSVSTLKIQRTERGDSAVYLCASSSTGLSNSPLHFGNGTRLTVT.

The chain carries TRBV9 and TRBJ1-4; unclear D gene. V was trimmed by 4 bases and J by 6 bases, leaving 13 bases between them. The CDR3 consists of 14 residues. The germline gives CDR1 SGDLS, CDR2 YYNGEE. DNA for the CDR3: TGTGCCAGCAGCCTACGAAGTGATCATGAAAAACTGTTTTTT. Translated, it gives CASSLRSDHEKLFF.

CDR3: CASSLDSEGLAQYF. The DNA for the CDR3 is TGCGCCAGCAGCTTGGACAGTGAGGGCTTGGCGCAGTACTTC. The chain uses TRBV5-1 and TRBJ2-7; the D gene is possibly TRBD2 (5 bases). Per germline, CDR1 SGHRS and CDR2 YFSETQ. The V end was cut by 0 bases, the J end by 9 bases, with 16 bases between. This CDR3 contains 14 residues.

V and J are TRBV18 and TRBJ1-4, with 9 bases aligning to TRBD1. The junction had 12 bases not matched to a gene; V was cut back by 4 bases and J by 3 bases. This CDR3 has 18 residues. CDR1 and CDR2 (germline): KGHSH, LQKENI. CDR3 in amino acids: CASSQPRDREGPNEKLFF. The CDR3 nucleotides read TGTGCCAGCTCACAACCCCGGGACAGGGAGGGTCCTAATGAAAAACTGTTTTTT. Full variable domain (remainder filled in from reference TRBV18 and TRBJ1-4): NAGVMQNPRHLVRRRGQEARLRCSPMKGHSHVYWYRQLPEEGLKFMVYLQKENIIDESGMPKERFSAEFPKEGPSILRIQQVVRGDSAAYFCASSQPRDREGPNEKLFFGSGTQLSVL.

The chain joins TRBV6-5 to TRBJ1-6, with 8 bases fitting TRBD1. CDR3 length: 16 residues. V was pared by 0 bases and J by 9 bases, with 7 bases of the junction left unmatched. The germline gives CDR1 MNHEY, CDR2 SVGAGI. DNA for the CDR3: TGTGCCAGCAGTTACTCAGGACAGGGCCAGATTTCACCCCTCCACTTT. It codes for CASSYSGQGQISPLHF.

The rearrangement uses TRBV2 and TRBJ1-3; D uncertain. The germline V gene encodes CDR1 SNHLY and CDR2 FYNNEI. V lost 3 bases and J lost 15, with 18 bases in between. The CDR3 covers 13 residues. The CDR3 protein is CASSDQVRSSRYF. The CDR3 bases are TGTGCCAGCAGTGACCAGGTCAGAAGCTCCAGATATTTT.

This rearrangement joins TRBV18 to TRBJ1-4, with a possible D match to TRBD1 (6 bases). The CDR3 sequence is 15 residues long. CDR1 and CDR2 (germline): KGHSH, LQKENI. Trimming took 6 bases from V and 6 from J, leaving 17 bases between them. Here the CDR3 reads CASSPTGLGHEKLFF. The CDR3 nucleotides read TGTGCCAGCTCCCCCACAGGGCTCGGTCATGAAAAACTGTTTTTT. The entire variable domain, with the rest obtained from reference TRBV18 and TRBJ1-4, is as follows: NAGVMQNPRHLVRRRGQEARLRCSPMKGHSHVYWYRQLPEEGLKFMVYLQKENIIDESGMPKERFSAEFPKEGPSILRIQQVVRGDSAAYFCASSPTGLGHEKLFFGSGTQLSVL.

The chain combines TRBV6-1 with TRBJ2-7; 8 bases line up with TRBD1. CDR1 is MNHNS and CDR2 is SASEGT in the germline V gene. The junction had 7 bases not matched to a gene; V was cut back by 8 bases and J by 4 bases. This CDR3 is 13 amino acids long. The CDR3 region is CASVPGQGYEQYF. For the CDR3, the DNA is TGTGCCAGCGTGCCCGGACAGGGTTACGAGCAGTACTTC.

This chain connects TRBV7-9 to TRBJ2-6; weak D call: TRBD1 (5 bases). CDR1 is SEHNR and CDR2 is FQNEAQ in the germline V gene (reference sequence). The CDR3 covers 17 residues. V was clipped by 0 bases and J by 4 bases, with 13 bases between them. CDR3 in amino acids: CASSLASGSPGANVLTF. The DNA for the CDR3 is TGTGCCAGCAGCTTAGCCTCAGGGTCTCCCGGGGCCAACGTCCTGACTTTC.

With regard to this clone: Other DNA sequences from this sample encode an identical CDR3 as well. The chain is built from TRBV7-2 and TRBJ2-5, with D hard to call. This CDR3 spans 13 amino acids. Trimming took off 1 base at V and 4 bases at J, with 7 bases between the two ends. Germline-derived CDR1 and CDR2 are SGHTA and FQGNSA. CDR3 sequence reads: CASSLGLRETQYF. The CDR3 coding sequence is TGTGCCAGCAGCTTAGGCTTGCGAGAGACCCAGTACTTC.

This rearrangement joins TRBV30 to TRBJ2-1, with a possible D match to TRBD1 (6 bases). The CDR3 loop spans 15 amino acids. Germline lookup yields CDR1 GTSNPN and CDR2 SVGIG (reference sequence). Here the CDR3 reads CASIWGLSSYNEQFF. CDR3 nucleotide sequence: TGTGCTTCCATCTGGGGGCTAAGCTCCTACAATGAGCAGTTCTTC.

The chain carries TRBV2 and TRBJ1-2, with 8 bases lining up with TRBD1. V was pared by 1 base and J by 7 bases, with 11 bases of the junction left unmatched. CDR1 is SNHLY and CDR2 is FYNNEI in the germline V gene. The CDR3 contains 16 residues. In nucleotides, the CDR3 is TGTGCCAGCAGTGAAGATTCTACAGGGGGGTTGTTTGGCTACACCTTC. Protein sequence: CASSEDSTGGLFGYTF.

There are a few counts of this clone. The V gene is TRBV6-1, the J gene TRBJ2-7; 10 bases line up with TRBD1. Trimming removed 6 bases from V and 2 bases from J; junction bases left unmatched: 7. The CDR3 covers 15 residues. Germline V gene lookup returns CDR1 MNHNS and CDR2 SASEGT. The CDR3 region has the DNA TGTGCCAGCAGCTCAGGACAGGGGGGCCCCTACGAGCAGTACTTC. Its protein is CASSSGQGGPYEQYF.

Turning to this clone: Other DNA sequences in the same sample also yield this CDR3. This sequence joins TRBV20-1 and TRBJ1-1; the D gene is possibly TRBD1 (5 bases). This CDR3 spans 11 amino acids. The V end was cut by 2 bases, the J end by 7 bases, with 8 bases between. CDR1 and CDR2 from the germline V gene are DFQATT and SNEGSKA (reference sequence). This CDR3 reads CSARPGGEAFF. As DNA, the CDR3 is TGCAGTGCTAGACCGGGGGGTGAAGCTTTCTTT.

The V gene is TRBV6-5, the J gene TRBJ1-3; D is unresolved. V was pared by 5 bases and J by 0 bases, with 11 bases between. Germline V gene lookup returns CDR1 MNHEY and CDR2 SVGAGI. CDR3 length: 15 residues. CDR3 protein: CASSRVTSSGNTIYF. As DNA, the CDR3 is TGTGCCAGCAGTCGGGTGACCTCCTCTGGAAACACCATATATTTT.

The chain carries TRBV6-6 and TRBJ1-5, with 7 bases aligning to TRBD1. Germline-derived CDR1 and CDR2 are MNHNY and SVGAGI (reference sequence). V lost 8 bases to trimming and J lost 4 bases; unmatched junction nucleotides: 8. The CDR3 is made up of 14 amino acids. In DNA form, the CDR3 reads TGTGCCAGCCCCCAGGACAGGTTAAATCAGCCCCAGCATTTT. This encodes CASPQDRLNQPQHF.

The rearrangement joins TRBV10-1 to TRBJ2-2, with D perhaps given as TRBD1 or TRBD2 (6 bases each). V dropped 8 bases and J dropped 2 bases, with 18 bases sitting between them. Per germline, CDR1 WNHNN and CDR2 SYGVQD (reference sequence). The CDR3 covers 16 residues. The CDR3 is CASPACGTRNTGELFF. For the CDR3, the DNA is TGCGCCAGCCCCGCCTGCGGGACAAGAAACACCGGGGAGCTGTTTTTT.

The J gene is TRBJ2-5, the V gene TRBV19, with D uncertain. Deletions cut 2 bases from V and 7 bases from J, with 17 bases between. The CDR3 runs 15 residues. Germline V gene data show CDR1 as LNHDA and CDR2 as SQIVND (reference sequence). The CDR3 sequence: CASSISSQDRGTQYF. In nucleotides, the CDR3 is TGTGCCAGTAGTATAAGTTCGCAGGACCGAGGGACCCAGTACTTC.

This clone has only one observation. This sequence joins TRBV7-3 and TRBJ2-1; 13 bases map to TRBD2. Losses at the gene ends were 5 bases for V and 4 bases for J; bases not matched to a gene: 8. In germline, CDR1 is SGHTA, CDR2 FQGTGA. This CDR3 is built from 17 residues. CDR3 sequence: CASSPSGTSGVYNEQFF. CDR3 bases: TGTGCCAGCAGCCCATCCGGGACTAGCGGGGTTTACAATGAGCAGTTCTTC. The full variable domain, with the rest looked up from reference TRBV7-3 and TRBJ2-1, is GAGVSQTPSNKVTEKGKYVELRCDPISGHTALYWYRQSLGQGPEFLIYFQGTGAADDSGLPNDRFFAVRPEGSVSTLKIQRTERGDSAVYLCASSPSGTSGVYNEQFFGPGTRLTVL.

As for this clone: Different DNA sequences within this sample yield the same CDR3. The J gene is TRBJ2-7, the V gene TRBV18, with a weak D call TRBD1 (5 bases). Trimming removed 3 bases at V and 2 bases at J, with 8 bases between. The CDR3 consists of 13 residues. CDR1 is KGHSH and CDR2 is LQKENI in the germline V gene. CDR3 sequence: CASSPTATYEQYF. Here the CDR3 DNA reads TGTGCCAGCTCACCGACAGCTACCTACGAGCAGTACTTC.

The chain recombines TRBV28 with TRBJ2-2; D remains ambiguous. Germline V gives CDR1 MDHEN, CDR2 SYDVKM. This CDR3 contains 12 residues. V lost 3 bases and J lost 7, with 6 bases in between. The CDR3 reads CASSLAIGELFF. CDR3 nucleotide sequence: TGTGCCAGCAGTTTGGCTATCGGGGAGCTGTTTTTT.

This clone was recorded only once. The CDR3 loop reads CASSPFYFGTGTYEQYF. CDR3 coding DNA: TGTGCCAGCAGCCCGTTTTATTTTGGGACCGGTACCTACGAGCAGTACTTC. The chain combines TRBV7-9 with TRBJ2-7; D may be TRBD1 or TRBD2 (5 bases each). Germline assignment: CDR1 SEHNR and CDR2 FQNEAQ (reference sequence). V was pared by 5 bases and J by 2 bases, with 22 bases between. The CDR3 is made up of 17 amino acids.

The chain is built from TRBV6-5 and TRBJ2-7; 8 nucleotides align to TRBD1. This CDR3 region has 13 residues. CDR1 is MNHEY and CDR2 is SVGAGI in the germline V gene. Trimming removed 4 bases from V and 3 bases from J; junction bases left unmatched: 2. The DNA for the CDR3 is TGTGCCAGCAGTTCCGGACAGGGCTACGAGCAGTACTTC. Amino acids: CASSSGQGYEQYF.

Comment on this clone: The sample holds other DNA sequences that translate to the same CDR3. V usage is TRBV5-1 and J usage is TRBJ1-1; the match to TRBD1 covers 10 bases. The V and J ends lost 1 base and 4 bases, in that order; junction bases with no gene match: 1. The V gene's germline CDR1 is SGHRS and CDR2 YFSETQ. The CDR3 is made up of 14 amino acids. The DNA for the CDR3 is TGCGCCAGCAGCTTGCGGACAGGGGGCACTGAAGCTTTCTTT. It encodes CASSLRTGGTEAFF.